This T cell receptor beta chain was identified during a study of cytomegalovirus exposure and HLA in healthy donors. V lost 1 base, J lost 8 bases, and 17 bases lay in between. This CDR3 has 16 amino acids. Germline loops: CDR1 SNHLY, CDR2 FYNNEI. Primers: 60 Vbeta forward and 13 Jbeta reverse. Assay used: immunoSEQ multiplex PCR; TCRdb lists only in-frame clones, some missing. The sample holds about 82,000 clones, 70% to 80% seen once. Regarding the study as a whole: Among the sequence variants, a highly shared cluster was likely an artifact of sequencing.

A remark on this clone: Its antigen is unidentified.

The TCR was taken from a man aged 50 to 60 in good health and CMV-seronegative. Sequences were obtained from PBMCs. The rearrangement links TRBV2 to TRBJ1-4; D not resolved. CDR3 in amino acids: CASSEDGALGGEKLFF. Written as DNA, the CDR3 is TGTGCCAGCAGTGAAGACGGAGCCTTAGGCGGGGAAAAACTGTTTTTT.